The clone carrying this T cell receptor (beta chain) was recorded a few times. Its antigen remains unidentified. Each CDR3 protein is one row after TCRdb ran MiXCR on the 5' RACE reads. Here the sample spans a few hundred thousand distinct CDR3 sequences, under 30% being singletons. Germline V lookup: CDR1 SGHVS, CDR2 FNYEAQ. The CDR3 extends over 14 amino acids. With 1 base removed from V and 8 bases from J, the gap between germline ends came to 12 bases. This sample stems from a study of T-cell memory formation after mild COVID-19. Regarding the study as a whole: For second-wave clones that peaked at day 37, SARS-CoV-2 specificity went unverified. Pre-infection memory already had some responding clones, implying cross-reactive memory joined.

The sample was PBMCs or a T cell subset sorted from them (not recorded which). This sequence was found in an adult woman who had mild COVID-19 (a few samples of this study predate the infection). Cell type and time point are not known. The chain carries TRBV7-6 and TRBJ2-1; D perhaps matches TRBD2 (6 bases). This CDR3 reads CASSLGLASDEQFF. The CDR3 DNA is TGTGCCAGCAGCTTAGGGCTAGCGAGCGATGAGCAGTTCTTC.